The 23 T cell receptor beta chains below were found in one sample sequenced in a study of tumor-infiltrating lymphocytes in primary liver carcinoma. Unsorted whole blood supplied the RNA, and germline DNA was extracted too. From 400 to 500 ng total RNA, TCR beta cDNA was generated with a primer in the constant region. It was through three nested multiplex PCR rounds of slightly modified ARM-PCR that TCR beta libraries arose. A C-beta reverse primer was combined with TRBV1-TRBV30 forward primers in the first two PCR rounds, and each round had ten to eleven cycles. TCRdb redid the calling of the multiplex PCR reads with MiXCR, one entry per CDR3 protein. Of approximately 330,000 distinct CDR3 sequences listed, less than 65% were seen once; the top ten hold under 8%. Sample: peripheral blood. These receptors originate from a man aged 35-49 years with primary liver carcinoma and hepatitis B virus infection.

As concerns this clonotype: Without the conserved terminal phenylalanine or tryptophan, this CDR3 likely stems from a read error. This chain links TRBV13 with TRBJ2-5, with D perhaps assigned TRBD1 or TRBD2 (5 bases each). V dropped 3 bases and J dropped 2 bases, with 13 bases sitting between them. The CDR3 consists of 15 residues. Looked up from germline, CDR1 is PRHDT and CDR2 is FYEKMQ (reference sequence). CDR3 amino acids: CASSLRGRGQETQYS. The CDR3 nucleotides are TGTGCCAGCAGCTTGAGGGGTCGGGGACAAGAGACCCAGTACTCC.

This clonotype was detected ten times or more. The gene calls are TRBV5-4 and TRBJ2-2; 12 bases agree with TRBD2. J was trimmed by 2 bases and V by 4 bases; bases with no gene match: 6. The CDR3 has 17 residues. Germline V gives CDR1 SGHNT, CDR2 YYREEE (reference sequence). Written as DNA, the CDR3 is TGTGCCAGCAGCAGACTAGCGGGGGACCTCAACACCGGGGAGCTGTTTTTT. Amino acids: CASSRLAGDLNTGELFF.

This clonotype has only a few counts. This chain connects TRBV5-4 to TRBJ2-7, with 9 bases identical to TRBD1. The CDR3 runs to 14 residues. The V segment lost 5 bases and the J segment 4 bases; nucleotides outside the gene matches: 7. Germline V lookup: CDR1 SGHNT, CDR2 YYREEE (reference sequence). The DNA of the CDR3 is TGTGCCAGCAGTAGCGACAGGGGGATTTACGAGCAGTACTTC. Amino acid sequence: CASSSDRGIYEQYF.

The chain recombines TRBV6-4 with TRBJ2-7; a possible D gene is TRBD1 (5 bases). The ends were cut back, 8 bases at V and 10 bases at J, with 15 bases in the middle. This CDR3 contains 11 residues. Germline loops: CDR1 MRHNA, CDR2 SNTAGT. The CDR3 coding sequence is TGTGCCAGCCCCTACACAGGATGCCAGTACTTC. This sequence encodes CASPYTGCQYF.

On this clonotype itself: One end of the junction is discordant with germline, which a read error may explain. The chain employs TRBV4-3 and TRBJ2-7; D is uncertain. The V gene's germline CDR1 is LGHNA and CDR2 YSLEER. The CDR3 runs 15 residues. The CDR3 bases are TGCGCCAGTAGCCAAGATCTCAAGGTCTCTGGCGAGCAGTACTTC. Its translation is CASSQDLKVSGEQYF.

The chain carries TRBV6-5 and TRBJ2-5, with 8 positions matching TRBD2. The length of the CDR3 is 14 residues. CDR1 MNHEY and CDR2 SVGAGI come from the germline V gene. J lost 4 bases, V lost 5 bases, and 6 bases had no gene match. The CDR3 DNA reads as TGTGCCAGCAGTAACACAAGCGGGAGAGAGACCCAGTACTTC. It encodes CASSNTSGRETQYF.

The chain couples TRBV28 to TRBJ2-3; 13 nucleotides agree with TRBD2. Germline CDR1 is MDHEN and CDR2 is SYDVKM. J lost 2 bases, V lost 4 bases, and 6 bases had no gene match. The CDR3 length is 17 residues. The CDR3 sequence: CASSYGLAGVTTDTQYF. CDR3 nucleotides: TGTGCCAGCAGTTACGGACTAGCGGGAGTAACCACAGATACGCAGTATTTT.

In the case of this clonotype: This may be a read error, as it is one base from a much larger clone. The chain links TRBV12-3 or TRBV12-4 to TRBJ2-7; 7 positions agree with TRBD1. This CDR3 region has 15 residues. CDR3 DNA sequence: TGTGCCACCAGTTCAAGCGCAGGGGGTATCGGCGAGCAGTACTTC. Protein product: CATSSSAGGIGEQYF.

A note on this clonotype: The conserved final phenylalanine or tryptophan is absent from the CDR3, which likely points to a read error. The rearrangement uses TRBV11-1 and TRBJ2-1; 11 positions match TRBD1. CDR3 size: 14 residues. V shed 9 bases and J 9 bases; nucleotides not matched to a gene: 10. CDR1 and CDR2 (germline): SGHAT, FQDESV (reference sequence). CDR3 sequence (DNA): TGTGCCAGTAGCAGAGGACAGGGGGCTCTTGAGCAGTTCTCC. It codes for CASSRGQGALEQFS.

Details on this clonotype: A junction end diverges from the germline sequence, so it may reflect a read error. The CDR3 loop reads CGVGGEGLWEQYF. The CDR3 DNA is TGCGGCGTGGGGGGCGAGGGCCTGTGGGAGCAATACTTC. The chain employs TRBV29-1 and TRBJ2-7; D may correspond to TRBD1 or TRBD2 (6 bases each). CDR3 size: 13 residues. Germline V lookup: CDR1 SQVTM, CDR2 ANQGSEA.

About this clonotype itself: A much more abundant neighbour one base away suggests this may be a read error. This chain links TRBV6-5 with TRBJ2-2; TRBD1 matches at 7 bases. There are 18 residues in the CDR3. The ends lost 3 bases at V and 7 bases at J; junction bases unmatched: 17. Germline loops: CDR1 MNHEY, CDR2 SVGAGI. The CDR3 reads CASSYPPGTASRIGELFF. The DNA of the CDR3 is TGTGCCAGCAGTTATCCTCCTGGGACAGCTTCCCGGATCGGGGAGCTGTTTTTT.

Comments on this clonotype: A single base separates this from a much larger clone, so it may be a read error. This chain uses TRBV29-1 with TRBJ2-1; D possibly corresponds to TRBD2 (7 bases). The CDR3 length is 14 residues. CDR1 is SQVTM, CDR2 ANQGSEA, per germline. CDR3 nucleotide sequence: TGCAGCGTTGAAGGTCTAGGGGGGGCTAATGAGCGGTTCTTC. This gives the protein CSVEGLGGANERFF.

This clonotype was detected ten times or more. V is TRBV6-2 or TRBV6-3 and J is TRBJ2-3; 9 nucleotides align to TRBD2. In germline, CDR1 is MNHEY, CDR2 SVGEGT. V gave up 6 bases and J gave up 1 base; unmatched junction bases: 5. The CDR3 is 15 residues long. CDR3 sequence (DNA): TGTGCCAGCAGACCCCGCGGGGGGGGCACAGATACGCAGTATTTT. Protein product: CASRPRGGGTDTQYF.

Concerning this clonotype: A much larger clone lies one base from this, so it may be a read error. The chain combines TRBV6-5 with TRBJ2-1; TRBD2 agrees at 10 bases. With V trimmed by 2 bases and J by 9 bases, 7 bases remained unmatched. This CDR3 contains 15 residues. The germline gives CDR1 MNHEY, CDR2 SVGAGI. The CDR3 loop is CASSYEGLAEGEQFF. CDR3 DNA sequence: TGTGCCAGCAGTTACGAAGGACTAGCGGAAGGTGAGCAGTTCTTC.

Turning to this clonotype: The final CDR3 position lacks the conserved phenylalanine or tryptophan, pointing to a likely read error. The genes are TRBV6-6 and TRBJ2-7; possibly TRBD2 for D (5 bases). V lost 8 bases and J 2 bases, leaving 19 bases between the germline ends. The CDR3 extends over 15 amino acids. Germline V gives CDR1 MNHNY, CDR2 SVGAGI (reference sequence). The CDR3 DNA sequence: TGTGCCAGCGGTATACGGAGCGGCAATACCTACGAGCAGTACCTC. Its translation is CASGIRSGNTYEQYL.

As to this clonotype: This clone may be a read error of a much larger clone one base away. This chain links TRBV6-2 or TRBV6-3 with TRBJ2-1; 7 bases align to TRBD2. Germline V gene lookup returns CDR1 MNHEY and CDR2 SVGEGT. This CDR3 contains 16 residues. CDR3 amino acids: CASTRVGGSNYNEHFF. CDR3 in DNA: TGTGCCAGTACCCGGGTGGGCGGGAGTAACTACAATGAGCATTTCTTC.

The chain uses TRBV19 and TRBJ2-7; 8 positions match TRBD1. The CDR3 has 16 residues. Per the germline V gene, CDR1 is LNHDA and CDR2 is SQIVND (reference sequence). Trimming took 4 bases from V and 6 from J; bases not matched to a gene: 14. Written as DNA, the CDR3 is TGTGCCAGTAGTAGAGAGGGGGACAGGCTTACCTGCGAGCAGTACTTC. The encoded protein is CASSREGDRLTCEQYF.

The J gene is TRBJ2-5, the V gene TRBV11-2; D is possibly TRBD2 (6 bases). Per the germline V gene, CDR1 is SGHAT and CDR2 is FQNNGV. The CDR3 has 13 amino acids. Trimming stripped 0 bases from V and 14 bases from J, with 16 bases between. The chain's CDR3 is CASSLDTRGIHYF. The CDR3 DNA is TGTGCCAGCAGCTTAGATACCCGCGGGATCCATTACTTC.

As regards this clonotype: This may stem from a read error, because a much larger clone lies one nucleotide away. The chain employs TRBV10-3 and TRBJ2-1, with a tentative D call TRBD1 (5 bases). This CDR3 comprises 14 residues. Trimming left V 2 bases short and J 4 bases short, with 9 bases between. CDR1 ENHRY and CDR2 SYGVKD come from the germline V gene. The CDR3, as DNA: TGTGCCATCAGTGAGGACAAGGGGTACAATGAGCAGTTCTTC. Protein product: CAISEDKGYNEQFF.

The chain combines TRBV13 with TRBJ2-5; D unresolved. The CDR3 has 14 amino acids. The germline CDR1 and CDR2 sequences are PRHDT and FYEKMQ (reference sequence). V was cut by 2 bases and J by 2 bases, with 9 bases left in between. The CDR3 sequence is CASSLRLPQETQYF. The CDR3 DNA reads as TGTGCCAGCAGCTTACGACTCCCGCAAGAGACCCAGTACTTC.

This chain connects TRBV12-3 or TRBV12-4 to TRBJ2-6, with D perhaps TRBD1 or TRBD2 (6 bases each). The germline V and J ends were trimmed by 6 bases and 3 bases, with 12 bases remaining between them. CDR3 length: 15 amino acids. CDR3 sequence (DNA): TGTGCCAGCAGACCCAAGGGGGGTGGGGCCAACGTCCTGACTTTC. Translation: CASRPKGGGANVLTF.

In regard to this clonotype: A clone one base away is much larger, so this may be a read error. The gene calls are TRBV12-3 or TRBV12-4 and TRBJ1-2; TRBD1 agrees at 7 bases. There are 14 residues in the CDR3. The CDR3 region is CASSPGGGNCGYTF. The CDR3 DNA reads TGTGCCAGCAGCCCAGGGGGGGGAAACTGTGGCTACACCTTC.

The chain links TRBV11-2 to TRBJ1-2, with unresolved D. CDR1 and CDR2 (germline): SGHAT, FQNNGV. Between the trimmed V and J ends, which lost 10 bases and 5 bases, there was a span of 17 bases. CDR3 length: 13 amino acids. As DNA, the CDR3 is TGTGCCAACATGGACGAGGCTCTTTATGGCTACACCTTC. Translating it yields CANMDEALYGYTF.